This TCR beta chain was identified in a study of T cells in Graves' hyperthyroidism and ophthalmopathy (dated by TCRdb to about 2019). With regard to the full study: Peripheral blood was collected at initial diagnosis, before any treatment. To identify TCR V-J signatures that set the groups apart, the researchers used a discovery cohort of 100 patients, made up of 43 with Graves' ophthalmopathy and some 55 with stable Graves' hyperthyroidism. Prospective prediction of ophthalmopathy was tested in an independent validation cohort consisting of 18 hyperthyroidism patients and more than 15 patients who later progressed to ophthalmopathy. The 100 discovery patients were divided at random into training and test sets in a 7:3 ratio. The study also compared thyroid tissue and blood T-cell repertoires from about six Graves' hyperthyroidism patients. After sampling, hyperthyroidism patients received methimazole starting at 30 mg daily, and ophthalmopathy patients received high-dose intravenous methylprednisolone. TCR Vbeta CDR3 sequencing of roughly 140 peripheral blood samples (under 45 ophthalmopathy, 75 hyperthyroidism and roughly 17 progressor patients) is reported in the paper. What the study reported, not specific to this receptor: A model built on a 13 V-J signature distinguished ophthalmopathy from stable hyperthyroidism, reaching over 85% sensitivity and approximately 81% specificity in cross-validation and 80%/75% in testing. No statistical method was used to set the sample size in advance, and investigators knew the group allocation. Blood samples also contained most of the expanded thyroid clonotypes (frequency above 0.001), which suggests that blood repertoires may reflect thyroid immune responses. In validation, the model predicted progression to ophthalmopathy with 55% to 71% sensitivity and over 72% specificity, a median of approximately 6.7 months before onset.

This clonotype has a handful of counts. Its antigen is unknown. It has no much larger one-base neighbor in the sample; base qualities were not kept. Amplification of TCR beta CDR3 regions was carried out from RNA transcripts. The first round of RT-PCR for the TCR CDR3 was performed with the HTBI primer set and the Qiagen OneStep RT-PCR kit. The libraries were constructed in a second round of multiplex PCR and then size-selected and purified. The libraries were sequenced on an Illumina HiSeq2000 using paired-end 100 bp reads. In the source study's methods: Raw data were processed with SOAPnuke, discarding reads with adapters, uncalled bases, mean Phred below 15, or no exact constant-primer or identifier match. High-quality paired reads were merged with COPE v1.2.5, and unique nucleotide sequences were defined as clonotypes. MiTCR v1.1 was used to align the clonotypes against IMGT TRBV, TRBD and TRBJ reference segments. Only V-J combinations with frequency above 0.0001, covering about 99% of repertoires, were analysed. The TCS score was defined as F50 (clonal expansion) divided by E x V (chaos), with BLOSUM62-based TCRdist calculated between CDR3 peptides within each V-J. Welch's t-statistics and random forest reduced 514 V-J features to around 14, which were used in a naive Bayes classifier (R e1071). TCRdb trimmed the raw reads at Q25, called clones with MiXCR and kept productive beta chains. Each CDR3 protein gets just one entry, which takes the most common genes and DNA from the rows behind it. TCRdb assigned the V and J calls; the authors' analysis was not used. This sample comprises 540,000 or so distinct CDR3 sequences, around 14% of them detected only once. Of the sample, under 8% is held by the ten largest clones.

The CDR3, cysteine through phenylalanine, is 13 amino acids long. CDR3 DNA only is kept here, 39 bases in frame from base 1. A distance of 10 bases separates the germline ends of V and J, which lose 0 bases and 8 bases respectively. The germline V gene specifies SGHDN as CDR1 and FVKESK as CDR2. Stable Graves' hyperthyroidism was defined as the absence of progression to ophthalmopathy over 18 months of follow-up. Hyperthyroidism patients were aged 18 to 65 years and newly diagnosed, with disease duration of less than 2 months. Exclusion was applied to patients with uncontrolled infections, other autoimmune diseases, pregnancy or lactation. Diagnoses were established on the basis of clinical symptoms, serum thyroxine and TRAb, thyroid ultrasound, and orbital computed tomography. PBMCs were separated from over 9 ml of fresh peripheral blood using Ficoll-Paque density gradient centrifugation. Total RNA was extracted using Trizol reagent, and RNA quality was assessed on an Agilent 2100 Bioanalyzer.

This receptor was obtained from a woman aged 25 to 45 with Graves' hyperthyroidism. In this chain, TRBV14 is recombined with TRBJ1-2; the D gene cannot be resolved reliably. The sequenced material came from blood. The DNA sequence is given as TGTGCCAGCAGCCAAGAAGTACGGACGGGCTACACCTTC. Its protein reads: CASSQEVRTGYTF.